This T cell receptor beta chain came from a study of T cells after yellow fever vaccination. This clonotype is labeled medium-sized. Its antigen is as yet unknown. MiXCR, applied by TCRdb to the 5' RACE reads, yields one record per CDR3 protein. The table includes 95,000 to 150,000 distinct CDR3 sequences, approximately 16% detected once. Per the germline V gene, CDR1 is MRHNA and CDR2 is SNTAGT. The CDR3 is made up of 15 amino acids. The trim removed 0 bases at V and 4 bases at J, leaving 1 base unmatched. Whole-study results and caveats: After the booster, over 95% of CD4 and approximately 90% of CD8 primary-response clones were re-detected. Contamination by abundant bulk-population clonotypes could be present in FACS-sorted repertoires.

The sequence was collected from a man between 18 and 35 years old who received the YFV17D yellow fever vaccine. J is TRBJ2-3 and V is TRBV6-4, with 10 bases matching TRBD1. Sequenced material: CD8+ T cells sorted from PBMCs, taken 5 days after the yellow fever booster vaccination. The CDR3, as DNA: TGTGCCAGCAGTGACTCGACAGGGGGCGCAGATACGCAGTATTTT. Protein product: CASSDSTGGADTQYF.